This TCR beta chain was obtained from a study of blood T cells in healthy people across ages. Study results and limitations: A greater number of naive CD4+ cells and higher diversity distinguished long-lived donors from aged donors. Strong correlation was found linking TCR beta diversity to naive T cell percentage.

This CDR3 comprises 15 residues. The ends were cut back, 5 bases at V and 2 bases at J, with 14 bases in the middle. Germline CDR1 reads SGHTA; CDR2 reads FQGNSA. The table lists this clonotype with many counts. Its target is unknown. The use of a sample-barcoded 5' primer and a J-beta primer mix characterized a second PCR of 7 to 11 cycles. Every cDNA was tagged by a template-switch adaptor with 12 random nucleotides. The study obtained at least 2.5 million CDR3-containing paired-end reads from every sample. TCRdb reanalysed the 5' RACE reads using MiXCR and keeps one entry per CDR3 protein. The table has fewer than 900,000 distinct CDR3 sequences, 45% to 50% seen once.

The sequenced sample consisted of blood. The J gene is TRBJ2-3, the V gene TRBV7-2, with D uncertain. The TCR originated in a woman between 55 and 75 years old in good health. The CDR3 sequence is CASSDRTINTDTQYF. CDR3 DNA sequence: TGTGCCAGCAGCGATCGGACCATTAACACAGATACGCAGTATTTT.